This TCR beta chain was sequenced during a study of blood T cell repertoires in COVID-19. Study-wide background: Nucleic acid was either cDNA or gDNA, and it came from T cells, B-cell-depleted T cells, or PBMCs.

In the original processing: Amplification of reference gene primers was used by the study to estimate nucleated cell counts. Profiled with immunoSEQ multiplex PCR; TCRdb holds only in-frame clones, not every one. Clone size and the V and J calls come from that table; the DNA yielded D and trimming. The table includes about 180,000 clones, 70% to 85% detected once. CDR1 SGHRS and CDR2 YFSETQ come from the germline V gene. The V end was cut by 0 bases, the J end by 5 bases, with 12 bases between. The CDR3 extends over 15 amino acids. The genes are TRBV5-1 and TRBJ1-5, with D possibly matching TRBD1 (6 bases). The origin of this receptor is a human donor in a cohort sampled during active COVID-19. The source material was peripheral blood. This CDR3 reads CASSLGSGAHQPQHF. The CDR3 DNA sequence: TGCGCCAGCAGCTTGGGGTCAGGGGCACATCAGCCCCAGCATTTT.